This TCR beta chain emerged from a study of blood T cell repertoires in COVID-19. About the research overall: Sources were T cells, B-cell-depleted T cells, or PBMCs; the material itself was cDNA or gDNA.

The CDR3 runs 13 residues. The ends were cut back, 8 bases at V and 4 bases at J, with 12 bases in the middle. Germline lookup yields CDR1 GTSNPN and CDR2 SVGIG (reference sequence). The repertoire was sequenced with immunoSEQ multiplex PCR; TCRdb's copy has only in-frame clones and lacks some. The sample shows about 45,000 clones, about 90% of them seen only once. Input material: peripheral blood. This chain links TRBV30 with TRBJ2-6; D gene uncertain. This TCR was sampled from a woman over 75 in a cohort sampled during active or convalescent COVID-19. Here the CDR3 reads CARDRRGANVLTF. The CDR3 nucleotides are TGTGCCCGCGATCGGCGGGGGGCCAACGTCCTGACTTTC.